A single sample gave rise to the 15 T cell receptor beta chains below, sequenced in a study of T cell responses to AZD1222 COVID-19 vaccine (dated by TCRdb to 2020 to 2022). The library came from the immunoSEQ multiplex PCR assay. This is the immuneACCESS table as TCRdb keeps it, with only in-frame sequences that have V and J called. A part of the clones is gone; compared with another copy, unresolved V genes explain less than half, and the rest is unexplained. The sample data list approximately 100,000 clones, and about 89% of these were observed just once. The ten top clones hold approximately 15% of the sample. The time point label corresponds to: baseline before first vaccination. Material: peripheral blood, obtained on day 0 of AZD1222 vaccination. The receptors come from an adult in good health.

The chain combines TRBV15 with TRBJ1-5, with D tentatively TRBD1 (6 bases). Germline values: CDR1 LNHNV, CDR2 YYDKDF (reference sequence). The CDR3 contains 13 residues. V lost 6 bases and J lost 5, with 11 bases in between. The DNA for the CDR3 is TGTGCCACCAGGGACAGCCGTTATCAGCCCCAGCATTTT. Protein sequence: CATRDSRYQPQHF.

The chain couples TRBV6-1 to TRBJ1-2; no definite D call. This CDR3 has 16 amino acids. Between the trimmed V and J ends, which lost 3 bases and 7 bases, there was a span of 21 bases. The germline V gene encodes CDR1 MNHNS and CDR2 SASEGT. CDR3 protein: CASSDPGRILFGGYTF. The CDR3 DNA sequence: TGTGCCAGCAGTGACCCGGGCCGGATTTTGTTTGGTGGCTACACCTTC.

V gene TRBV2 combines with J gene TRBJ2-2, with D maybe TRBD2 (5 bases). With 10 bases removed from V and 4 bases from J, the gap between germline ends came to 16 bases. The length of the CDR3 is 14 residues. Germline V CDR1 and CDR2: SNHLY, FYNNEI. The CDR3 is CATHRGLGTGELFF. The DNA of the CDR3 is TGTGCCACTCACAGAGGGCTGGGCACCGGGGAGCTGTTTTTT.

The V and J genes are TRBV4-1 and TRBJ1-1; D remains unclear. The V and J ends lost 1 base and 0 bases respectively, with 9 bases between them. CDR1 and CDR2 from the germline V gene are MGHRA and YSYEKL. This CDR3 is 15 amino acids long. CDR3 region: CASSQVRRLNTEAFF. For the CDR3, the DNA is TGCGCCAGCAGCCAAGTTCGGAGATTGAACACTGAAGCTTTCTTT.

V usage is TRBV6-5 and J usage is TRBJ1-6, with unresolved D. This CDR3 spans 15 amino acids. V was shortened by 6 bases and J by 6 bases, with 15 bases between the two germline ends. CDR1 and CDR2 (germline): MNHEY, SVGAGI. This CDR3 reads CASSNFGEGNSPLHF. The CDR3 DNA follows: TGTGCCAGCAGCAATTTCGGGGAGGGTAATTCACCCCTCCACTTT.

The genes are TRBV4-1 and TRBJ2-2, with D uncertain. Germline V gene lookup returns CDR1 MGHRA and CDR2 YSYEKL. V lost 5 bases, J lost 1 base, and 5 bases lay in between. The CDR3 is 13 residues long. CDR3 loop: CASSGMNTGELFF. The CDR3 DNA is TGCGCCAGCAGCGGTATGAACACCGGGGAGCTGTTTTTT.

This rearrangement joins TRBV7-2 to TRBJ1-2; 9 bases align to TRBD1. Germline V gene sequence: CDR1 SGHTA, CDR2 FQGNSA. The CDR3 has 15 residues. Trimming cost V 3 bases and J 7 bases; bases outside gene matches: 9. The CDR3 DNA reads as TGTGCCAGCAGCTTCGTACAGGGGGCGATTGGTGGCTACACCTTC. Its protein product is CASSFVQGAIGGYTF.

For the CDR3, the DNA is TGTGCCAGCAGCTTAGGGACAGGGGGTTACGTTCAGCCCCAGCATTTT. Translating it yields CASSLGTGGYVQPQHF. The V and J genes are TRBV3-1 (or the pseudogene TRBV3-2) and TRBJ1-5, with TRBD1 matching over 11 bases. Germline V gene lookup returns CDR1 LGHDT and CDR2 YNNKEL (reference sequence). Unmatched junction bases numbered 9, after V lost 5 bases and J lost 6 bases. The CDR3 extends over 16 amino acids.

The chain combines TRBV11-3 with TRBJ1-1, with 7 bases aligning to TRBD1. Germline lookup yields CDR1 SGHNT and CDR2 YENEEA. Trimming removed 6 bases from V and 4 bases from J; junction bases left unmatched: 11. The CDR3 spans 15 residues. The CDR3 loop is CASSSQMTGRTEAFF. The CDR3 DNA follows: TGTGCCAGCAGTTCGCAGATGACAGGGCGCACTGAAGCTTTCTTT. Supplemented by reference TRBV11-3 and TRBJ1-1, the full variable domain reads EAGVVQSPRYKIIEKKQPVAFWCNPISGHNTLYWYLQNLGQGPELLIRYENEEAVDDSQLPKDRFSAERLKGVDSTLKIQPAELGDSAVYLCASSSQMTGRTEAFFGQGTRLTVV.

V and J are TRBV19 and TRBJ1-4; D uncertain. V lost 0 bases, J lost 8 bases, and 7 bases lay in between. This CDR3 has 13 residues. Germline CDR1 and CDR2: LNHDA and SQIVND (reference sequence). CDR3 region: CASSIEVREKLFF. The CDR3, as DNA: TGTGCCAGTAGTATAGAAGTAAGGGAAAAACTGTTTTTT.

The chain joins TRBV19 to TRBJ1-1; D unresolved. The length of the CDR3 is 16 residues. Trimming took off 4 bases at V and 0 bases at J, with 15 bases between the two ends. Germline V CDR1 and CDR2: LNHDA, SQIVND (reference sequence). The CDR3 bases are TGTGCCAGTAGTAAGCGTTCGGGGTCCTTGAACACTGAAGCTTTCTTT. This gives the protein CASSKRSGSLNTEAFF.

This clone showed up many times. The rearrangement links TRBV9 to TRBJ2-7; D may be TRBD1 (6 bases). Germline V lookup: CDR1 SGDLS, CDR2 YYNGEE. V lost 0 bases, J lost 3 bases, and 13 bases lay in between. The CDR3 extends over 15 amino acids. The CDR3 protein is CASSVVAGAGYEQYF. The CDR3 DNA reads TGTGCCAGCAGCGTAGTGGCAGGGGCGGGCTACGAGCAGTACTTC.

CDR3 amino acids: CASSPSDVALRGYTF. CDR3 DNA: TGCGCCAGCAGCCCCTCAGATGTTGCCCTCAGGGGCTACACCTTC. The V and J genes are TRBV4-1 and TRBJ1-2; no definite D call. Between the trimmed V and J ends, which lost 4 bases and 8 bases, there was a span of 20 bases. This CDR3 is 15 amino acids long. Germline-derived CDR1 and CDR2 are MGHRA and YSYEKL.

Concerning this clone itself: The same CDR3 can be traced to other DNA sequences in this sample. This chain connects TRBV7-2 to TRBJ1-1; 7 bases match TRBD1. The CDR3 extends over 13 amino acids. V gave up 4 bases and J gave up 3 bases; unmatched junction bases: 2. Germline values: CDR1 SGHTA, CDR2 FQGNSA. The CDR3, as DNA: TGTGCCAGCAGCTCCCAGGGGGACACTGAAGCTTTCTTT. It specifies CASSSQGDTEAFF.

The chain links TRBV18 to TRBJ1-5, with 8 nucleotides matching TRBD1. Per germline, CDR1 KGHSH and CDR2 LQKENI. V shed 8 bases, J shed 1 base, and the junction held 13 bases outside the gene matches. The CDR3 loop spans 17 amino acids. CDR3 nucleotide sequence: TGTGCCAGCCCAACATGGGGGCAGGGGGCGAGCAATCAGCCCCAGCATTTT. It yields the protein CASPTWGQGASNQPQHF.